This T cell receptor (beta chain) was captured in a study of tumor and adjacent non-tumor tissue in lung cancer. At the level of the study: Histology: around twelve adenocarcinoma, a couple of squamous cell carcinoma, 1 small cell lung cancer. About 4.17 million productive TCRbeta reads were obtained per sample on average.

Overall study results and limits: Top 100 clones took a larger repertoire share in normal lung.

The V gene's germline CDR1 is SGHNT and CDR2 YENEEA. The CDR3 sequence is 15 residues long. On this clonotype: As yet, its antigen is unknown. The conserved closing phenylalanine or tryptophan is absent in this CDR3, likely reflecting a read error.

The library came from three nested PCR rounds adapted from ARM-PCR protocols. From the multiplex PCR reads, TCRdb called clonotypes with MiXCR, one entry per CDR3 protein. This table holds approximately 130,000 distinct CDR3 sequences, approximately 71% found once. This sample's RNA came from whole unsorted tissue. The specimen sequenced was lung tumor tissue. The V call is TRBV11-3, the J call TRBJ2-2; maybe TRBD1 (6 bases). This TCR derives from a man aged 30-40 years with non-small cell lung cancer. DNA for the CDR3: TGTGCCAACAGCCCGGTACAGGGAAACACCGGGGAGCTGTTTACT. As protein: CANSPVQGNTGELFT.